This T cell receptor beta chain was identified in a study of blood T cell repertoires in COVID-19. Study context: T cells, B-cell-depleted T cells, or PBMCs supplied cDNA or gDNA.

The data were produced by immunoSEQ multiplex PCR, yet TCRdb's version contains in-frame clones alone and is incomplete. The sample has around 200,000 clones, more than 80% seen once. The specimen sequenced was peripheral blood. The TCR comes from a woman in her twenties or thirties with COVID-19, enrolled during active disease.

The CDR3 loop reads CASSPTGRSSGNTIYF. The CDR3 region has the DNA TGCGCCAGCAGCCCCACAGGGCGAAGCTCTGGAAACACCATATATTTT. The chain is built from TRBV5-1 and TRBJ1-3; perhaps TRBD1 as D (6 bases). The V end lost 4 bases, the J end lost 0 bases, and 14 bases lay between the germline ends. The CDR3 has 16 amino acids. The germline gives CDR1 SGHRS, CDR2 YFSETQ.